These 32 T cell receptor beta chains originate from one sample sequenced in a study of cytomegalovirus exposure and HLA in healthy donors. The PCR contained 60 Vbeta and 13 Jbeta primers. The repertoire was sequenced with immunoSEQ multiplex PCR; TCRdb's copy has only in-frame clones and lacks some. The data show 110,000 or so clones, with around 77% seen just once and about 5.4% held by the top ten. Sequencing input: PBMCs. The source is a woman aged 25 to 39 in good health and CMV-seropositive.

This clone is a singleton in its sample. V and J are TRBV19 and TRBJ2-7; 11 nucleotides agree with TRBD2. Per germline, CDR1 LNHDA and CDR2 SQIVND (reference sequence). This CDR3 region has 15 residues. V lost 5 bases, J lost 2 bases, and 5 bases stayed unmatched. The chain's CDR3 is CASSPTSGSTYEQYF. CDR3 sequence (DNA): TGTGCCAGTAGTCCAACTAGCGGGAGTACCTACGAGCAGTACTTC. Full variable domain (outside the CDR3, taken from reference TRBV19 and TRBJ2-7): DGGITQSPKYLFRKEGQNVTLSCEQNLNHDAMYWYRQDPGQGLRLIYYSQIVNDFQKGDIAEGYSVSREKKESFPLTVTSAQKNPTAFYLCASSPTSGSTYEQYFGPGTRLTVT.

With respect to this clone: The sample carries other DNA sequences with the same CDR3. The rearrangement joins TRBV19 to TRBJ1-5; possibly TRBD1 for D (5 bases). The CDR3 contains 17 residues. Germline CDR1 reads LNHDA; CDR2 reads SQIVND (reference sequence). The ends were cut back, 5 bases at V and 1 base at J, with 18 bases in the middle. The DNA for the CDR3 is TGTGCCAGTAGTCCCAAAAGACAGTCCGCAAGCAATCAGCCCCAGCATTTT. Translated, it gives CASSPKRQSASNQPQHF.

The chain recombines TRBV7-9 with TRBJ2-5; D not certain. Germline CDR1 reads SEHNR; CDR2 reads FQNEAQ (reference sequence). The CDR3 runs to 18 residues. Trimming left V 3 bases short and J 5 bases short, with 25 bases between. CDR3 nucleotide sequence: TGTGCCAGCAGCTTGGTAATACTTGGGCAATCTGGTGGGGAGACCCAGTACTTC. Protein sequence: CASSLVILGQSGGETQYF.

The CDR3 loop reads CASSSLGLAGVSEQYF. The CDR3 DNA is TGCGCCAGCAGCTCCTTGGGACTAGCGGGAGTAAGCGAGCAGTACTTC. The genes are TRBV5-1 and TRBJ2-7; TRBD2 matches at 14 bases. The J segment lost 6 bases and the V segment lost 3 bases, leaving 8 bases of the junction unmatched. Germline CDR1 SGHRS, CDR2 YFSETQ. CDR3 size: 16 residues.

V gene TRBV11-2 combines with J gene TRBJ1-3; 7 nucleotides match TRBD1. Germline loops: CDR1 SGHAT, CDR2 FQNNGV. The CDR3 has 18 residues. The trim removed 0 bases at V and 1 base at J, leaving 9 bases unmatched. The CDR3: CASSLDRGTALSGNTIYF. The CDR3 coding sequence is TGTGCCAGCAGCTTAGATCGCGGGACAGCCTTATCTGGAAACACCATATATTTT.

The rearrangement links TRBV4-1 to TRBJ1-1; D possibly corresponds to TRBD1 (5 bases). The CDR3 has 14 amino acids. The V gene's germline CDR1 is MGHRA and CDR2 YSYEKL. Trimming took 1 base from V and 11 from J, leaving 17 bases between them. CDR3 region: CASSQAERGIVAFF. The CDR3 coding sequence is TGCGCCAGCAGCCAAGCCGAAAGGGGAATAGTCGCTTTCTTT.

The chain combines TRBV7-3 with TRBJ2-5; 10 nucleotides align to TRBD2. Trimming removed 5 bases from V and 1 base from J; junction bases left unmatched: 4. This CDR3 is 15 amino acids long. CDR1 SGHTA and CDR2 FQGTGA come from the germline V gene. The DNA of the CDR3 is TGTGCCAGCAGCCGGACTAGCGGATTCCAAGAGACCCAGTACTTC. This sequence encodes CASSRTSGFQETQYF.

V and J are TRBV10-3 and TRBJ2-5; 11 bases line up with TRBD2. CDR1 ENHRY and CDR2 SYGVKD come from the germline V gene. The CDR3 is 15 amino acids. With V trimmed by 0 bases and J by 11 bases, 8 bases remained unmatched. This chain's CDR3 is CAISESVAGGQGQYF. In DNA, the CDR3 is TGTGCCATCAGTGAGTCGGTAGCGGGGGGGCAGGGGCAGTACTTC.

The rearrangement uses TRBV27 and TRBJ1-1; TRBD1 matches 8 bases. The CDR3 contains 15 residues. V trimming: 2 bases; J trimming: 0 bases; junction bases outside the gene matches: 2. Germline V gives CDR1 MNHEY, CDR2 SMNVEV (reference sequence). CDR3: CASSLMTGVNTEAFF. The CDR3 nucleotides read TGTGCCAGCAGTTTAATGACAGGGGTGAACACTGAAGCTTTCTTT.

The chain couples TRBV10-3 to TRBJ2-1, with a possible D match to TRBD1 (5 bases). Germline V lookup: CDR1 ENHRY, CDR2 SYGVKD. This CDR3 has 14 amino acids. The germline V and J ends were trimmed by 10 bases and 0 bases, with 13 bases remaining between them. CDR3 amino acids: CATRNRRSYNEQFF. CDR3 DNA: TGTGCCACCAGAAACAGGCGCTCCTACAATGAGCAGTTCTTC.

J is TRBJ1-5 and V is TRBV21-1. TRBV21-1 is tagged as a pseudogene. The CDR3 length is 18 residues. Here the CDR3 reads CASSKHVTRGFGNQPQHF. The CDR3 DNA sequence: TGTGCCAGCAGCAAACACGTCACACGGGGATTTGGCAATCAGCCCCAGCATTTT.

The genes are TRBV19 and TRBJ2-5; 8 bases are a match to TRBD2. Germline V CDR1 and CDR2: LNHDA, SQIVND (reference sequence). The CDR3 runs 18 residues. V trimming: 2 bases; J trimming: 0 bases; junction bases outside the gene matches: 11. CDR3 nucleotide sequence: TGTGCCAGTAGTATAAAGGGATCAATAGCGGGATACCAAGAGACCCAGTACTTC. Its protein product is CASSIKGSIAGYQETQYF.

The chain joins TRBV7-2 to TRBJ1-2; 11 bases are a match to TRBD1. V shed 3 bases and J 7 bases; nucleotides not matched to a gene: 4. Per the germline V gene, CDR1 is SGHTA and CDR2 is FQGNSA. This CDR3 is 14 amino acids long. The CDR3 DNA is TGTGCCAGCAGCTTCGGACAGGGGGCAGGTGGCTACACCTTC. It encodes CASSFGQGAGGYTF.

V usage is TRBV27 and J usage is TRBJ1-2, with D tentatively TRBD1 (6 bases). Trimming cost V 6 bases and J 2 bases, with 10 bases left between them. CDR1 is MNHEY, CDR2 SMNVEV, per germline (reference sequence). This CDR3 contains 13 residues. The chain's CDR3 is CASSKTGNYGYTF. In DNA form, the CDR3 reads TGTGCCAGCAGCAAAACAGGGAACTATGGCTACACCTTC.

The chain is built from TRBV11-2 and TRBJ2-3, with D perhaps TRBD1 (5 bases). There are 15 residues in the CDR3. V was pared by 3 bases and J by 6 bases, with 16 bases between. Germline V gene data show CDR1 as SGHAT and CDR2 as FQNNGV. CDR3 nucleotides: TGTGCCAGCAGCTTTCTAGGGCGGTCAGGGGATACGCAGTATTTT. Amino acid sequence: CASSFLGRSGDTQYF.

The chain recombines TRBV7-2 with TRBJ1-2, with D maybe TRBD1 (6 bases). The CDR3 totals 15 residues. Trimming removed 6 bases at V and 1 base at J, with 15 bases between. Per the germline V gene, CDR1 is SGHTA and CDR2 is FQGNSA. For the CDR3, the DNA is TGTGCCAGCAGATCACAGGGACGGGGTAACTATGGCTACACCTTC. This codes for CASRSQGRGNYGYTF.

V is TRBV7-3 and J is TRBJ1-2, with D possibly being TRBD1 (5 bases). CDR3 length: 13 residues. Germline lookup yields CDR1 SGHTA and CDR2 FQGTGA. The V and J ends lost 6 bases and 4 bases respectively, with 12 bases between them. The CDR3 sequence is CASSITGGYGYTF. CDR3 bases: TGTGCCAGCAGTATAACAGGTGGCTATGGCTACACCTTC.

CDR3 in amino acids: CASRTGGADYGYTF. For the CDR3, the DNA is TGTGCCAGTAGGACAGGGGGCGCAGACTATGGCTACACCTTC. The chain recombines TRBV19 with TRBJ1-2; 10 bases are shared with TRBD1. J was trimmed by 3 bases and V by 6 bases; bases with no gene match: 4. There are 14 residues in the CDR3. CDR1 and CDR2 (germline): LNHDA, SQIVND (reference sequence). The whole variable domain, remainder taken from reference TRBV19 and TRBJ1-2, is DGGITQSPKYLFRKEGQNVTLSCEQNLNHDAMYWYRQDPGQGLRLIYYSQIVNDFQKGDIAEGYSVSREKKESFPLTVTSAQKNPTAFYLCASRTGGADYGYTFGSGTRLTVV.

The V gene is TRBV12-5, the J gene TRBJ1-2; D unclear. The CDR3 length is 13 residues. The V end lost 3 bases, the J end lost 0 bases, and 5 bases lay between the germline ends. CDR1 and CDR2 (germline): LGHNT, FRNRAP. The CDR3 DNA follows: TGTGCTAGTGGTTTTCCGGCTAACTATGGCTACACCTTC. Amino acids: CASGFPANYGYTF.

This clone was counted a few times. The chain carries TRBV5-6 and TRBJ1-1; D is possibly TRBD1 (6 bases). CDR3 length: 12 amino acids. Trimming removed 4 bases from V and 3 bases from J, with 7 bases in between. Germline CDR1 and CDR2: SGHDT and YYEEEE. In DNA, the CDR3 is TGTGCCAGCAGCAGGACAGACACTGAAGCTTTCTTT. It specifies CASSRTDTEAFF.

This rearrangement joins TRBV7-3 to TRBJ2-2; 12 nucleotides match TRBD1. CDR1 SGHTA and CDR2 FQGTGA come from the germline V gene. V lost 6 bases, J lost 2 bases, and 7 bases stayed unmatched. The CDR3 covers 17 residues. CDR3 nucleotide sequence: TGTGCCAGCAGTCTAATAGGGACAGGGGGCAACACCGGGGAGCTGTTTTTT. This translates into CASSLIGTGGNTGELFF.

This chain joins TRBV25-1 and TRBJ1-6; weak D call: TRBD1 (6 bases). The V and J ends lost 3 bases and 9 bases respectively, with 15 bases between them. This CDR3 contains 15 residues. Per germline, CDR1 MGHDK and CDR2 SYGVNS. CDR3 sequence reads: CASSDPRQVPSPLHF. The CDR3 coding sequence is TGTGCCAGCAGTGATCCGCGACAGGTGCCTTCACCCCTCCACTTT.

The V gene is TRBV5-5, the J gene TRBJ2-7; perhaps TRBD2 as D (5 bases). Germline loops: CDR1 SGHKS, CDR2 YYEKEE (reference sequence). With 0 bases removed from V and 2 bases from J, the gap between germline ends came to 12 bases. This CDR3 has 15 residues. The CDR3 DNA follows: TGTGCCAGCAGCTTGGCCGGGGTAGATACCTACGAGCAGTACTTC. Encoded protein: CASSLAGVDTYEQYF.

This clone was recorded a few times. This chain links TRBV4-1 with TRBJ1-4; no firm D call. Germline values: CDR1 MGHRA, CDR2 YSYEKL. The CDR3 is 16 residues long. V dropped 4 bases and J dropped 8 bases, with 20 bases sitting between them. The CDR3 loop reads CASSPISGSEQEKLFF. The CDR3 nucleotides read TGCGCCAGCAGCCCGATCAGTGGCAGCGAGCAAGAAAAACTGTTTTTT.

The CDR3 DNA follows: TGTGCCAGCAGCCCGCAGGGGATAGTTAATCAGCCCCAGCATTTT. Protein sequence: CASSPQGIVNQPQHF. The chain uses TRBV9 and TRBJ1-5, with D maybe TRBD1 (6 bases). Germline CDR1 reads SGDLS; CDR2 reads YYNGEE. The germline V and J ends were trimmed by 4 bases and 4 bases, with 15 bases remaining between them. This CDR3 contains 15 residues.

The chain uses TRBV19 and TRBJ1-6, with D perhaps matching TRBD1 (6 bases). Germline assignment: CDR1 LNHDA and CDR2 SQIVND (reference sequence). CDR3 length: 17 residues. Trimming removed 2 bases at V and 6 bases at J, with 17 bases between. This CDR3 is CASSISWGGDSNSPLHF. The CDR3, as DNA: TGTGCCAGTAGTATAAGTTGGGGGGGCGATAGTAATTCACCCCTCCACTTT.

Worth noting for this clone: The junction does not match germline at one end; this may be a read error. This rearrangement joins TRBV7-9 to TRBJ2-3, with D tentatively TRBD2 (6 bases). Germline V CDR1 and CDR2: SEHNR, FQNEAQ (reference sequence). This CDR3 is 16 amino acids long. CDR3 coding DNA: TGTTCCAGCAGCTTAAAAGTGGGCGGGGCGACAGATACGCAGTATTTT. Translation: CSSSLKVGGATDTQYF. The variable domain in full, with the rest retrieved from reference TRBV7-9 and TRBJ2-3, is DTGVSQNPRHKITKRGQNVTFRCDPISEHNRLYWYRQTLGQGPEFLTYFQNEAQLEKSRLLSDRFSAERPKGSFSTLEIQRTEQGDSAMYLCSSSLKVGGATDTQYFGPGTRLTVL.

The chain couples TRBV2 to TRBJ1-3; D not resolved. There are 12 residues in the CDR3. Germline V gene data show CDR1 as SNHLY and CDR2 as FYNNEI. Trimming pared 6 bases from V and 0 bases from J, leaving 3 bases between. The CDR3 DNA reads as TGTGCCAGCAGCGTCTCTGGAAACACCATATATTTT. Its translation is CASSVSGNTIYF.

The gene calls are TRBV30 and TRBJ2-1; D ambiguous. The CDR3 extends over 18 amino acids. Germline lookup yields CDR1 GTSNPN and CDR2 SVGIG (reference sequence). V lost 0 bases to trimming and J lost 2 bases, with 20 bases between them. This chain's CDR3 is CAWSVRWISEETYNEQFF. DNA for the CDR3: TGTGCCTGGAGTGTACGGTGGATCTCTGAGGAAACCTACAATGAGCAGTTCTTC.

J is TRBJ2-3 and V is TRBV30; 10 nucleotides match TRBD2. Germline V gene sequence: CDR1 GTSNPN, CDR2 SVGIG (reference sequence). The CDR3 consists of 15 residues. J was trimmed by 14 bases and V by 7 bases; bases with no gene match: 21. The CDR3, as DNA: TGTGCCTTCTTCACCGGGACTAGCGAACCGGGGGTCGGGTATTTT. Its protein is CAFFTGTSEPGVGYF.

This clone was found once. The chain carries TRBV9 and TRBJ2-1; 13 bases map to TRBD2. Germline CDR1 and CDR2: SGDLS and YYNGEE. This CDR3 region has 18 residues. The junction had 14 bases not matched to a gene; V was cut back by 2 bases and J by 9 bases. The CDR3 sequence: CASSVQTTSGRLPGEQFF. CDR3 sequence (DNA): TGTGCCAGCAGCGTCCAAACGACTAGCGGGAGGCTTCCAGGTGAGCAGTTCTTC.

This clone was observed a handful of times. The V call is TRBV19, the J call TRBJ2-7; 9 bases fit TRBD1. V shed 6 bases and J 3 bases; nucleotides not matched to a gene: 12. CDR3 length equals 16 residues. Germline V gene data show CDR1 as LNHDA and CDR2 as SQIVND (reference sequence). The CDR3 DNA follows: TGTGCCAGTAGCCTCTCGGCGGGGACAGGGCTCTACGAGCAGTACTTC. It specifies CASSLSAGTGLYEQYF.